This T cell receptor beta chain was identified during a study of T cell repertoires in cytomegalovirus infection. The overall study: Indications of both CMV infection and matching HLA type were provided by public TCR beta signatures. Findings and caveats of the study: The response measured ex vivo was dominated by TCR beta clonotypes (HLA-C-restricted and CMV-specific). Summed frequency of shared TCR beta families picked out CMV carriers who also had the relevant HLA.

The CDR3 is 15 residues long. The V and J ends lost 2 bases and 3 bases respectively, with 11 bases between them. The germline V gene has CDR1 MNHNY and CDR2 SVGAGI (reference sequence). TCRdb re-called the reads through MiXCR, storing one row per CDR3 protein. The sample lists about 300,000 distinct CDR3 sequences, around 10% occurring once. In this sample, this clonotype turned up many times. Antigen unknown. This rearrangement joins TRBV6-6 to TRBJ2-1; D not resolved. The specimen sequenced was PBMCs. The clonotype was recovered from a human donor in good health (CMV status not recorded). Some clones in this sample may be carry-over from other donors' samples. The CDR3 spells CASSYVATHYNEQFF. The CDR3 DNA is TGTGCCAGCAGTTACGTTGCGACCCACTACAATGAGCAGTTCTTC.